The 29 T cell receptor beta chains below come from one sample, sequenced in a study of blood T cell repertoires in COVID-19 (dated by TCRdb to the early 2020s). The method behind the library was the immunoSEQ multiplex PCR assay. TCRdb limited this immuneACCESS table to in-frame rearrangements with V and J called. A share of clones is missing; checked studies link under half to unresolved V genes, and the rest is unexplained. Across this sample there are about 140,000 clones, with around 90% seen only once. Roughly a tenth of the sample is taken by the ten largest. The sequenced material came from peripheral blood. The receptors here all came from a man between 60 and 75 years old with active or convalescent COVID-19.

The rearrangement uses TRBV12-3 or TRBV12-4 and TRBJ2-1, with 7 bases identical to TRBD1. After removal of 6 bases from V and 5 bases from J, the junction contained 4 bases not matched to a gene. The CDR3 extends over 13 amino acids. The CDR3 region is CASSKDRNNEQFF. DNA for the CDR3: TGTGCCAGCAGCAAGGACAGGAACAATGAGCAGTTCTTC.

The chain carries TRBV6-1 and TRBJ2-7; a weak D match, TRBD1 (5 bases). The length of the CDR3 is 15 residues. V gave up 2 bases and J gave up 3 bases, with 14 bases separating them. From germline, CDR1 is MNHNS and CDR2 SASEGT. CDR3 sequence: CASSEWATEYYEQYF. DNA for the CDR3: TGTGCCAGCAGTGAATGGGCGACAGAATACTACGAGCAGTACTTC.

The rearrangement joins TRBV7-9 to TRBJ2-2; 8 bases fit TRBD1. The V gene end was trimmed by 5 bases and the J gene end by 3 bases; junction bases not matched to a gene: 5. Germline V lookup: CDR1 SEHNR, CDR2 FQNEAQ (reference sequence). The CDR3 is 15 residues long. CDR3 DNA sequence: TGTGCCAGCAGCAAAGACAGGGGAGACACCGGGGAGCTGTTTTTT. This encodes CASSKDRGDTGELFF.

The chain has TRBV6-5 and TRBJ2-2, with 10 bases that match TRBD2. CDR3 length equals 14 residues. Germline assignment: CDR1 MNHEY and CDR2 SVGAGI. V was clipped by 7 bases and J by 6 bases; unmatched bases: 5. CDR3 residues: CASTSSGSAGELFF. DNA of the CDR3: TGTGCCAGCACTTCTAGCGGGAGTGCCGGGGAGCTGTTTTTT.

This clone was observed a single time. The J gene is TRBJ1-5, the V gene TRBV28, with 10 bases identical to TRBD1. Germline CDR1 MDHEN, CDR2 SYDVKM. V lost 5 bases, J lost 3 bases, and 7 bases stayed unmatched. CDR3 length: 16 residues. Here the CDR3 reads CASSPRGQGPNQPQHF. CDR3 DNA: TGTGCCAGCAGTCCTCGGGGACAGGGGCCCAATCAGCCCCAGCATTTT.

The chain recombines TRBV5-4 with TRBJ1-5; D unresolved. V was cut by 0 bases and J by 3 bases, with 7 bases left in between. Germline loops: CDR1 SGHNT, CDR2 YYREEE (reference sequence). The CDR3 is made up of 14 amino acids. In DNA form, the CDR3 reads TGTGCCAGCAGCTTGGCCGGGGTCAATCAGCCCCAGCATTTT. Encoded protein: CASSLAGVNQPQHF.

This chain connects TRBV5-8 to TRBJ2-1; no clear D. The ends were cut back, 3 bases at V and 3 bases at J, with 7 bases in the middle. This CDR3 has 13 amino acids. Looked up from germline, CDR1 is SGHTS and CDR2 is YDEGEE. CDR3 protein: CASSWPGYNEQFF. The CDR3 nucleotides are TGTGCCAGCAGCTGGCCTGGCTACAATGAGCAGTTCTTC.

The J gene is TRBJ1-5, the V gene TRBV24-1; D remains ambiguous. This CDR3 contains 9 residues. V was cut by 8 bases and J by 9 bases, with 4 bases left in between. Looked up from germline, CDR1 is KGHDR and CDR2 is SFDVKD. The CDR3 region is CATIRPQHF. CDR3 bases: TGTGCCACCATTCGGCCCCAGCATTTT.

This clone was seen just once. V and J are TRBV3-1 (or the pseudogene TRBV3-2) and TRBJ1-5; a weak D match, TRBD1 (5 bases). The CDR3 extends over 14 amino acids. The V and J ends lost 3 bases and 11 bases respectively, with 17 bases between them. Germline CDR1 and CDR2: LGHDT and YNNKEL (reference sequence). CDR3 residues: CASSHHQDRGTQHF. The DNA for the CDR3 is TGTGCCAGCAGCCATCACCAGGATCGGGGGACCCAGCATTTT.

This clone came up many times. The chain uses TRBV10-3 and TRBJ2-7, with D possibly TRBD1 on 6 matching bases. The germline V gene encodes CDR1 ENHRY and CDR2 SYGVKD. The CDR3 runs 13 residues. V lost 3 bases to trimming and J lost 7 bases, with 13 bases between them. The CDR3 region has the DNA TGTGCCATCAGTGACCGGTACCAGGGGGAGCAGTACTTC. Its protein product is CAISDRYQGEQYF.

To note about this clone: The same CDR3 also results from other DNA sequences found in this sample. This chain links TRBV18 with TRBJ1-2; D is uncertain. Germline assignment: CDR1 KGHSH and CDR2 LQKENI. This CDR3 has 15 amino acids. The V end was cut by 3 bases, the J end by 6 bases, with 17 bases between. As DNA, the CDR3 is TGTGCCAGCTCACCGGTCGTAGGAGACCTCAATGGCTACACCTTC. Translated, it gives CASSPVVGDLNGYTF.

The chain recombines TRBV18 with TRBJ1-1; D is undetermined. Trimming pared 3 bases from V and 3 bases from J, leaving 11 bases between. CDR3 length equals 14 residues. Germline V gene lookup returns CDR1 KGHSH and CDR2 LQKENI. The CDR3 here is CASSPDWGYTEAFF. DNA of the CDR3: TGTGCCAGCTCACCGGACTGGGGATACACTGAAGCTTTCTTT.

This clone has a handful of counts. CDR3 nucleotide sequence: TGTGCCAGCAGTTCGAGGGCCAGGTCGAACACCGGGGAGCTGTTTTTT. Its translation: CASSSRARSNTGELFF. V is TRBV27 and J is TRBJ2-2, with D perhaps matching TRBD2 (5 bases). CDR1 MNHEY and CDR2 SMNVEV come from the germline V gene (reference sequence). Trimming removed 4 bases from V and 0 bases from J, with 12 bases in between. This CDR3 is built from 16 residues.

This clone was counted once. The chain has TRBV5-6 and TRBJ2-5; tentative D call: TRBD2 (5 bases). This CDR3 is 14 amino acids long. Per germline, CDR1 SGHDT and CDR2 YYEEEE. V lost 5 bases and J 5 bases, leaving 16 bases between the germline ends. CDR3 sequence: CASRIRGFRETQYF. CDR3 sequence (DNA): TGTGCCAGCAGGATTCGGGGATTTCGGGAGACCCAGTACTTC.

This chain links TRBV5-4 with TRBJ2-1; D is perhaps TRBD2 (6 bases). Trimming pared 0 bases from V and 8 bases from J, leaving 15 bases between. In germline, CDR1 is SGHNT, CDR2 YYREEE (reference sequence). CDR3 length equals 15 residues. This CDR3 reads CASSLGGGAIDEQFF. The CDR3 DNA reads TGTGCCAGCAGCTTGGGGGGCGGGGCAATCGATGAGCAGTTCTTC.

The chain carries TRBV6-6 and TRBJ2-7, with a weak D call TRBD1 (5 bases). Between the trimmed V and J ends, which lost 5 bases and 6 bases, there was a span of 17 bases. The CDR3 has 14 amino acids. From germline, CDR1 is MNHNY and CDR2 SVGAGI (reference sequence). The chain's CDR3 is CASSRQPGLGEQYF. In DNA, the CDR3 is TGTGCCAGCAGTCGACAGCCCGGGTTGGGCGAGCAGTACTTC.

This chain uses TRBV7-2 with TRBJ2-1, with D perhaps TRBD2 (8 bases). CDR3 length: 18 amino acids. CDR1 and CDR2 (germline): SGHTA, FQGNSA. V was clipped by 1 base and J by 2 bases, with 18 bases between them. CDR3 region: CASSLEGALAGTYNEQFF. CDR3 DNA sequence: TGTGCCAGCAGCTTAGAGGGGGCCCTAGCGGGCACCTACAATGAGCAGTTCTTC. Supplemented by reference TRBV7-2 and TRBJ2-1, the full variable domain reads GAGVSQSPSNKVTEKGKDVELRCDPISGHTALYWYRQSLGQGLEFLIYFQGNSAPDKSGLPSDRFSAERTGGSVSTLTIQRTQQEDSAVYLCASSLEGALAGTYNEQFFGPGTRLTVL.

V is TRBV5-1 and J is TRBJ1-2; 9 positions match TRBD1. The CDR3 has 14 residues. The germline CDR1 and CDR2 sequences are SGHRS and YFSETQ. Trimming removed 4 bases from V and 4 bases from J; junction bases left unmatched: 5. CDR3 loop: CASSAGQGGYGYTF. The CDR3 DNA reads TGCGCCAGCAGCGCGGGACAGGGTGGCTATGGCTACACCTTC.

J is TRBJ2-2 and V is TRBV29-1; possibly TRBD1 for D (6 bases). The V end was cut by 7 bases, the J end by 5 bases, with 14 bases between. Germline V lookup: CDR1 SQVTM, CDR2 ANQGSEA. There are 13 residues in the CDR3. As DNA, the CDR3 is TGCAGCGCCCAACAGGGTCGGACCGGGGAGCTGTTTTTT. It codes for CSAQQGRTGELFF.

This chain joins TRBV29-1 and TRBJ2-1; 7 nucleotides agree with TRBD2. This CDR3 has 14 residues. Germline V gives CDR1 SQVTM, CDR2 ANQGSEA. Trimming cost V 5 bases and J 4 bases; bases outside gene matches: 8. The CDR3 sequence: CSVSSGRMYNEQFF. As DNA, the CDR3 is TGCAGCGTTTCTAGCGGCCGAATGTACAATGAGCAGTTCTTC.

This clone was recorded once. The chain has TRBV4-3 and TRBJ1-2; 7 nucleotides match TRBD1. V lost 2 bases, J lost 8 bases, and 20 bases stayed unmatched. CDR1 is LGHNA and CDR2 is YSLEER in the germline V gene. The CDR3 spans 18 residues. The CDR3 DNA follows: TGCGCCAGCAGCCAAATCCTCTCGATTAAGACAGGGAGCCAGGGCTACACCTTC. Protein: CASSQILSIKTGSQGYTF.

This chain joins TRBV12-5 and TRBJ2-6; D uncertain. From germline, CDR1 is LGHNT and CDR2 FRNRAP. The V end was cut by 7 bases, the J end by 3 bases, with 7 bases between. CDR3 length equals 13 residues. Written as DNA, the CDR3 is TGTGCTAGTGCCGTTAATGGGGCCAACGTCCTGACTTTC. It specifies CASAVNGANVLTF.

The gene calls are TRBV14 and TRBJ2-4; weak D call: TRBD2 (5 bases). Germline V lookup: CDR1 SGHDN, CDR2 FVKESK. This CDR3 is 14 amino acids long. V lost 4 bases to trimming and J lost 2 bases, with 9 bases between them. CDR3 nucleotide sequence: TGTGCCAGCAGCCTCCGGGGATCCAAAAACATTCAGTACTTC. This translates into CASSLRGSKNIQYF.

The sample holds a few counts of this clone. The gene calls are TRBV10-2 and TRBJ2-3; D ambiguous. With 0 bases removed from V and 3 bases from J, the gap between germline ends came to 10 bases. The CDR3 runs to 15 residues. CDR1 is WSHSY and CDR2 is SAAADI in the germline V gene. CDR3 DNA sequence: TGCGCCAGCAGTGAGTCGACTGTAACTACAGATACGCAGTATTTT. Translation: CASSESTVTTDTQYF.

The chain uses TRBV5-1 and TRBJ2-2, with TRBD1 identical over 9 bases. From germline, CDR1 is SGHRS and CDR2 YFSETQ. CDR3 length: 16 residues. With 0 bases clipped from V and 5 bases from J, the junction kept 5 bases outside the gene matches. CDR3 residues: CASSLAATGGTGELFF. Here the CDR3 DNA reads TGCGCCAGCAGCTTGGCGGCGACAGGGGGGACCGGGGAGCTGTTTTTT. The full variable domain, in which reference TRBV5-1 and TRBJ2-2 provide the parts outside the CDR3, is KAGVTQTPRYLIKTRGQQVTLSCSPISGHRSVSWYQQTPGQGLQFLFEYFSETQRNKGNFPGRFSGRQFSNSRSEMNVSTLELGDSALYLCASSLAATGGTGELFFGEGSRLTVL.

The chain links TRBV5-1 to TRBJ1-2, with TRBD1 identical over 9 bases. The CDR3 totals 17 residues. Germline CDR1 is SGHRS and CDR2 is YFSETQ. Trimming removed 0 bases from V and 4 bases from J; junction bases left unmatched: 10. DNA of the CDR3: TGCGCCAGCAGCTTGGGACCGGGACAGGGATCAGTCTATGGCTACACCTTC. Its translation: CASSLGPGQGSVYGYTF.

The genes are TRBV7-6 and TRBJ2-1; 13 nucleotides match TRBD2. V shed 5 bases, J shed 8 bases, and the junction held 6 bases outside the gene matches. This CDR3 has 15 amino acids. Per germline, CDR1 SGHVS and CDR2 FNYEAQ. The CDR3 sequence is CASSLLAGGPDEQFF. In nucleotides, the CDR3 is TGTGCCAGCAGCCTACTAGCGGGAGGGCCCGATGAGCAGTTCTTC. Variable domain in full (rest from reference TRBV7-6 and TRBJ2-1): GAGVSQSPRYKVTKRGQDVALRCDPISGHVSLYWYRQALGQGPEFLTYFNYEAQQDKSGLPNDRFSAERPEGSISTLTIQRTEQRDSAMYRCASSLLAGGPDEQFFGPGTRLTVL.

This clone has only one observation. V gene TRBV6-1 combines with J gene TRBJ2-1; D ambiguous. V was clipped by 2 bases and J by 0 bases, with 8 bases between them. The CDR3 extends over 15 amino acids. Per germline, CDR1 MNHNS and CDR2 SASEGT. CDR3 sequence reads: CASSELASSYNEQFF. The CDR3 nucleotides read TGTGCCAGCAGTGAACTGGCAAGCTCCTACAATGAGCAGTTCTTC.

This clone showed up just once. The V call is TRBV27, the J call TRBJ2-2; D perhaps matches TRBD1 (5 bases). CDR3 length: 13 amino acids. The V end lost 6 bases, the J end lost 2 bases, and 7 bases lay between the germline ends. The germline V gene has CDR1 MNHEY and CDR2 SMNVEV (reference sequence). CDR3 bases: TGTGCCAGCAGGGACACCAACACCGGGGAGCTGTTTTTT. As protein: CASRDTNTGELFF.